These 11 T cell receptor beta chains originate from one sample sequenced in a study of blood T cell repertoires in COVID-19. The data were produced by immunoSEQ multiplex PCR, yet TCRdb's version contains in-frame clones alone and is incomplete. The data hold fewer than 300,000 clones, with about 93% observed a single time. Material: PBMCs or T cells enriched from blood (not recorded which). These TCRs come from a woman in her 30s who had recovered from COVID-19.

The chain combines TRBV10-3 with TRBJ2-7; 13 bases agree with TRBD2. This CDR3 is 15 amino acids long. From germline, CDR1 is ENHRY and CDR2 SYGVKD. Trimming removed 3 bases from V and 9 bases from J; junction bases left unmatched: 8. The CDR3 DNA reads TGTGCCATCAGTGATGCCGGGACTAGCGGGACGGCGCAGTACTTC. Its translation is CAISDAGTSGTAQYF.

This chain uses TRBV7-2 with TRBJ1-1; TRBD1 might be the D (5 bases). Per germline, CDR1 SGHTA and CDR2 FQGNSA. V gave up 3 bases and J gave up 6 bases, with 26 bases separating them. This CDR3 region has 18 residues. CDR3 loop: CASSFDPSNLGQGSEAFF. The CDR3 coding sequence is TGTGCCAGCAGCTTTGACCCCTCAAATCTGGGCCAGGGCTCTGAAGCTTTCTTT.

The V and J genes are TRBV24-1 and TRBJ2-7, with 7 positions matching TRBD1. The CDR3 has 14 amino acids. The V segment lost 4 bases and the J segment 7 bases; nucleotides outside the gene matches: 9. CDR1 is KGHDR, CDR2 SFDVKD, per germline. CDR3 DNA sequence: TGTGCCACCAGTGACCCGGGACCAGGGGGTGAGCAGTACTTC. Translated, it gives CATSDPGPGGEQYF.

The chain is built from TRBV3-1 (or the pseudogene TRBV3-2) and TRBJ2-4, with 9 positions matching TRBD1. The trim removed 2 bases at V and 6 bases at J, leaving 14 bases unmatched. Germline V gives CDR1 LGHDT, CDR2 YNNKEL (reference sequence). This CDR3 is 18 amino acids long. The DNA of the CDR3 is TGTGCCAGCAGCCAACTCCCTCCCGAGGACAGGGGACGAAACATTCAGTACTTC. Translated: CASSQLPPEDRGRNIQYF.

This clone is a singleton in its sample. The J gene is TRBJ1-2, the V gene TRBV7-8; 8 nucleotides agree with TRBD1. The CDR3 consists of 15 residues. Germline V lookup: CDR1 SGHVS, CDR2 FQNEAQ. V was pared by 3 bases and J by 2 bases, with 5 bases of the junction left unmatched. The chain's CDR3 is CASSLGDRPNYGYTF. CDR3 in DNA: TGTGCCAGCAGCTTGGGGGACAGGCCGAACTATGGCTACACCTTC.

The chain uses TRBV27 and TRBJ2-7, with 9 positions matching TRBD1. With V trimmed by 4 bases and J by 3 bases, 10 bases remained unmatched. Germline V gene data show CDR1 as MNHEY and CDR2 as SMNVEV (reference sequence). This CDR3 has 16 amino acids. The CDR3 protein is CASSWITGGEGYEQYF. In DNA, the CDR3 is TGTGCCAGCAGTTGGATAACAGGGGGCGAAGGCTACGAGCAGTACTTC.

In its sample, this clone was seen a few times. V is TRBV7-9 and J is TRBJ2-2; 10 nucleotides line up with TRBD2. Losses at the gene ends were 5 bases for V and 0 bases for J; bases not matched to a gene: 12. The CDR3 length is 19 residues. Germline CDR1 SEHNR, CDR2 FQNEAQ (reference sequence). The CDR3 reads CASSPGTSAAVANTGELFF. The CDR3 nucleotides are TGTGCCAGCAGCCCTGGGACTAGCGCCGCAGTCGCGAACACCGGGGAGCTGTTTTTT.

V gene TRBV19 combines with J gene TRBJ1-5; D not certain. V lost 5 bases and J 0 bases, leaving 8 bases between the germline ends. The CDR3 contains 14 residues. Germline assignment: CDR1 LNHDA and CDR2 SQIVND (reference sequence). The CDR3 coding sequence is TGTGCCAGTAGTGCTGGGCTTAGCAATCAGCCCCAGCATTTT. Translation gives CASSAGLSNQPQHF.

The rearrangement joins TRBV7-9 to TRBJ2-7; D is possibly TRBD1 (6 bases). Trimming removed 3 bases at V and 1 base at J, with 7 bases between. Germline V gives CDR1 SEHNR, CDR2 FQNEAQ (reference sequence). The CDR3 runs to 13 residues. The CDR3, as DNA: TGTGCCAGCAGCTTCGGACAGTCCTACGAGCAGTACTTC. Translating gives CASSFGQSYEQYF. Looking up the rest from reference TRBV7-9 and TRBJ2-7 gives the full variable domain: DTGVSQNPRHKITKRGQNVTFRCDPISEHNRLYWYRQTLGQGPEFLTYFQNEAQLEKSRLLSDRFSAERPKGSFSTLEIQRTEQGDSAMYLCASSFGQSYEQYFGPGTRLTVT.

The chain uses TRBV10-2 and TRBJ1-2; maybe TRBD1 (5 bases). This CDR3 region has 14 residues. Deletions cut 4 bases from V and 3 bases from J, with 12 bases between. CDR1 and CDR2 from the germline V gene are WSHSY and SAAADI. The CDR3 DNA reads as TGCGCCAGCAGTGCCGGTGGGGGGTACTATGGCTACACCTTC. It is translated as CASSAGGGYYGYTF.

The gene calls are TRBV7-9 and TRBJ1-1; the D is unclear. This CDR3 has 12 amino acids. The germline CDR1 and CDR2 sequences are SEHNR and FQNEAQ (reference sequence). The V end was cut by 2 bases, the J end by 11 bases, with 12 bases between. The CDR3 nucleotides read TGTGCCAGCAGCTTACTCCCCCACGAGGCTTTCTTT. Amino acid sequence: CASSLLPHEAFF.